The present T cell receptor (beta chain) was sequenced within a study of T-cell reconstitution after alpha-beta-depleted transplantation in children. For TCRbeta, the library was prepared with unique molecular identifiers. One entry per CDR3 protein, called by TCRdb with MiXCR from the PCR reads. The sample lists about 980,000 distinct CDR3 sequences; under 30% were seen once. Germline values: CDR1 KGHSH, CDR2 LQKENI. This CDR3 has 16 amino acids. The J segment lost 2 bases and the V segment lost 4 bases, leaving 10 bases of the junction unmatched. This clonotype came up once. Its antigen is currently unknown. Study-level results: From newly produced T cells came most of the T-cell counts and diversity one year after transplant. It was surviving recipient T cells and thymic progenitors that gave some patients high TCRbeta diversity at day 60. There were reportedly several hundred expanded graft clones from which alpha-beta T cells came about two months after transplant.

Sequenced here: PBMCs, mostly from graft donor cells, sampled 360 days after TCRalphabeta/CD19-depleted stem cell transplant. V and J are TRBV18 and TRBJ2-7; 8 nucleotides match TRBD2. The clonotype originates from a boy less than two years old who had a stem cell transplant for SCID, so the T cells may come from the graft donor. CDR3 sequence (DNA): TGTGCCAGCTCACGTAAAAGCGGGGGTGACACCTACGAGCAGTACTTC. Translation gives CASSRKSGGDTYEQYF.